One and the same sample provided the 26 T cell receptor beta chains below, sequenced in a study of blood T cells in healthy people across ages. The authors ran a second PCR of 7 to 11 cycles using a sample-barcoded 5' primer and a J-beta primer mix. MiXCR, applied by TCRdb to the 5' RACE reads, yields one record per CDR3 protein. Of more than 1.4 million distinct CDR3 sequences listed, 42% were seen once; the top ten hold less than 8%. Material for sequencing was blood. These receptors all come from a woman aged 18-29 years in good health.

This clonotype showed up just a few times. The J gene is TRBJ2-7, the V gene TRBV20-1; D is possibly TRBD2 (6 bases). Trimming left V 6 bases short and J 4 bases short, with 19 bases between. This CDR3 contains 14 residues. Germline V CDR1 and CDR2: DFQATT, SNEGSKA (reference sequence). The CDR3 DNA reads TGCAGTGCCAACTTGGGCGGGACTGGTTACGAGCAGTACTTC. Its translation is CSANLGGTGYEQYF.

Notes on this clonotype: A read error may account for a junction end that differs from germline. The chain uses TRBV3-1 and TRBJ2-7; D is possibly TRBD2 (7 bases). The CDR3 spans 16 residues. CDR1 and CDR2 (germline): LGHDT, YNNKEL (reference sequence). CDR3: CTSSQEIGGRIGEQYF. The CDR3 nucleotides are TGTACCAGCAGCCAAGAAATCGGGGGGCGCATTGGCGAGCAGTACTTC.

A few counts support this clonotype. The V gene is TRBV6-5, the J gene TRBJ1-4; D not resolved. The CDR3 runs to 15 residues. In germline, CDR1 is MNHEY, CDR2 SVGAGI. Trimming cost V 0 bases and J 4 bases, with 9 bases left between them. The CDR3 region has the DNA TGTGCCAGCAGTTACTCTTGGCAGCTTAATGAAAAACTGTTTTTT. Its protein product is CASSYSWQLNEKLFF.

This clonotype was found a few times. This chain joins TRBV25-1 and TRBJ2-3, with D unresolved. Trimming stripped 3 bases from V and 7 bases from J, with 11 bases between. CDR3 length: 13 amino acids. Germline V gene sequence: CDR1 MGHDK, CDR2 SYGVNS. CDR3 in amino acids: CASSDPGPYTQYF. The CDR3 DNA follows: TGTGCCAGCAGTGATCCCGGTCCCTATACGCAGTATTTT.

The CDR3 region is CATSRRLQETQYF. In DNA form, the CDR3 reads TGTGCCACCAGCAGGCGACTTCAAGAGACCCAGTACTTC. The chain joins TRBV15 to TRBJ2-5; D remains unclear. Germline CDR1 and CDR2: LNHNV and YYDKDF (reference sequence). This CDR3 contains 13 residues. V lost 3 bases and J lost 2, with 7 bases in between.

The table lists this clonotype with a few counts. The V gene is TRBV5-1, the J gene TRBJ1-1; D is uncertain. Germline-derived CDR1 and CDR2 are SGHRS and YFSETQ. This CDR3 region has 15 residues. Trimming removed 3 bases at V and 1 base at J, with 13 bases between. The CDR3 is CASSSGWSANTEAFF. CDR3 coding DNA: TGCGCCAGCAGCTCTGGGTGGTCGGCGAACACTGAAGCTTTCTTT.

Comments on this clonotype: At one end, the junction sequence differs from germline, possibly due to a read error. CDR3 in DNA: TGTGTCAGCGGGACAGGGATTACCGAGCAGTACTTC. It specifies CVSGTGITEQYF. The rearrangement uses TRBV6-6 and TRBJ2-7; 9 positions agree with TRBD1. The CDR3 covers 12 residues. Germline V gene data show CDR1 as MNHNY and CDR2 as SVGAGI (reference sequence).

This clonotype was recorded a few times. The chain recombines TRBV29-1 with TRBJ1-1; possible D gene TRBD1, 6 bases. The CDR3 runs 14 residues. Trimming left V 0 bases short and J 3 bases short, with 11 bases between. Germline CDR1 and CDR2: SQVTM and ANQGSEA. The CDR3 loop reads CSVEDPGAYTEAFF. The CDR3 bases are TGCAGCGTTGAAGACCCAGGGGCCTACACTGAAGCTTTCTTT.

The rearrangement joins TRBV27 to TRBJ2-7; weak D call: TRBD2 (6 bases). The CDR3 covers 13 residues. V was shortened by 3 bases and J by 6 bases, with 12 bases between the two germline ends. Germline CDR1 and CDR2: MNHEY and SMNVEV (reference sequence). This chain's CDR3 is CASSFGGTGEQYF. CDR3 nucleotide sequence: TGTGCCAGCAGTTTTGGGGGGACGGGCGAGCAGTACTTC.

The chain recombines TRBV11-2 with TRBJ2-5; D possibly uses TRBD1 or TRBD2 (5 bases each). The germline V gene encodes CDR1 SGHAT and CDR2 FQNNGV. Trimming pared 4 bases from V and 3 bases from J, leaving 15 bases between. This CDR3 has 15 residues. CDR3 residues: CASSSARGPEETQYF. For the CDR3, the DNA is TGTGCCAGCAGCTCCGCCCGGGGCCCCGAAGAGACCCAGTACTTC.

Many counts were recorded for this clonotype. The DNA for the CDR3 is TGTGCCATCAGGAAGGAGGTCGCAGAGACCCAGTACTTC. Its translation: CAIRKEVAETQYF. This chain uses TRBV10-3 with TRBJ2-5; TRBD2 might be the D (5 bases). V shed 6 bases and J shed 4 bases, with 12 bases lying between them. The length of the CDR3 is 13 residues. Germline lookup yields CDR1 ENHRY and CDR2 SYGVKD.

This chain connects TRBV27 to TRBJ1-5, with D maybe TRBD1 (6 bases). The CDR3 is 15 amino acids. The V gene's germline CDR1 is MNHEY and CDR2 SMNVEV (reference sequence). V lost 5 bases and J 4 bases, leaving 15 bases between the germline ends. The CDR3 DNA reads as TGTGCCAGCAGTCCCCCCGGAGGGGGTAATCAGCCCCAGCATTTT. Translation: CASSPPGGGNQPQHF.

This clonotype was observed a handful of times. The CDR3 sequence: CASSDRGVTEAFF. CDR3 in DNA: TGTGCCAGCAGTGATAGGGGGGTGACTGAAGCTTTCTTT. The gene calls are TRBV6-2 or TRBV6-3 and TRBJ1-1, with a weak D call TRBD1 (6 bases). V lost 5 bases and J lost 5, with 12 bases in between. Germline CDR1 reads MNHEY; CDR2 reads SVGEGT. The CDR3 is made up of 13 amino acids.

In its sample, this clonotype was seen a few times. The chain combines TRBV6-1 with TRBJ1-2, with D unclear. The germline CDR1 and CDR2 sequences are MNHNS and SASEGT. The CDR3 has 13 residues. The V end lost 5 bases, the J end lost 8 bases, and 15 bases lay between the germline ends. CDR3 amino acids: CASSRTDEGGYTF. The CDR3 coding sequence is TGTGCCAGCAGTCGGACGGACGAAGGGGGCTACACCTTC.

This sequence joins TRBV5-1 and TRBJ1-1; unclear D gene. The CDR3 length is 15 residues. Germline assignment: CDR1 SGHRS and CDR2 YFSETQ. V lost 2 bases to trimming and J lost 1 base, with 12 bases between them. CDR3 in DNA: TGCGCCAGCAGCTTATACTCAACAGCGAACACTGAAGCTTTCTTT. This encodes CASSLYSTANTEAFF.

This clonotype was seen more than once but under ten times. The rearrangement uses TRBV3-1 and TRBJ2-5; 10 nucleotides line up with TRBD2. V shed 4 bases and J 6 bases; nucleotides not matched to a gene: 11. The CDR3 runs to 16 residues. Germline V gives CDR1 LGHDT, CDR2 YNNKEL (reference sequence). CDR3 in DNA: TGTGCCAGCAGCCCCAAAGGGAAGCGGGAGGGGCAGACCCAGTACTTC. Translating it yields CASSPKGKREGQTQYF.

The CDR3 DNA is TGTGCCAGCAGCCACATAGGGACGGGGGGCTACACCTTC. Amino acid sequence: CASSHIGTGGYTF. This chain uses TRBV7-9 with TRBJ1-2; D perhaps matches TRBD1 (5 bases). The CDR3 length is 13 residues. Per germline, CDR1 SEHNR and CDR2 FQNEAQ (reference sequence). V was cut by 5 bases and J by 8 bases, with 15 bases left in between.

This clonotype has ten or more counts. The chain carries TRBV4-1 and TRBJ2-7, with 7 bases that match TRBD1. Germline CDR1 and CDR2: MGHRA and YSYEKL. V was clipped by 0 bases and J by 1 base; unmatched bases: 12. This CDR3 region has 18 residues. This CDR3 reads CASSQDSPGTVTSYEQYF. The CDR3 DNA reads TGCGCCAGCAGCCAAGACAGTCCCGGGACAGTTACTTCCTACGAGCAGTACTTC.

This clonotype has more than one count but fewer than ten. This rearrangement joins TRBV27 to TRBJ2-3; TRBD1 matches at 11 bases. J lost 5 bases, V lost 3 bases, and 4 bases had no gene match. This CDR3 is built from 15 residues. Germline CDR1 is MNHEY and CDR2 is SMNVEV (reference sequence). Here the CDR3 reads CASSFGQGAIDTQYF. In DNA form, the CDR3 reads TGTGCCAGCAGTTTTGGACAGGGGGCAATAGATACGCAGTATTTT.

This clonotype was observed a few times. The gene calls are TRBV10-3 and TRBJ1-2; D is undetermined. The CDR3 covers 12 residues. The germline CDR1 and CDR2 sequences are ENHRY and SYGVKD. The germline V and J ends were trimmed by 11 bases and 7 bases, with 17 bases remaining between them. CDR3 sequence: CALWSTISGYTF. CDR3 sequence (DNA): TGTGCCCTCTGGAGTACTATCAGTGGCTACACCTTC.

This sequence joins TRBV14 and TRBJ2-3; D perhaps matches TRBD2 (5 bases). From germline, CDR1 is SGHDN and CDR2 FVKESK. The V end was cut by 3 bases, the J end by 5 bases, with 9 bases between. The CDR3 is 13 residues long. Here the CDR3 DNA reads TGTGCCAGCAGCCAGGGTAGCGAAGATACGCAGTATTTT. Its protein is CASSQGSEDTQYF.

The chain uses TRBV12-5 and TRBJ2-3; 13 bases fit TRBD2. Germline assignment: CDR1 LGHNT and CDR2 FRNRAP. Unmatched junction bases numbered 8, after V lost 2 bases and J lost 0 bases. The CDR3 has 19 amino acids. This CDR3 is CASGLTQKGLAGSTDTQYF. CDR3 DNA: TGTGCTAGTGGTTTGACACAAAAGGGACTAGCGGGAAGCACAGATACGCAGTATTTT.

In this sample, this clonotype turned up a few times. V usage is TRBV7-9 and J usage is TRBJ1-2, with D hard to call. In germline, CDR1 is SEHNR, CDR2 FQNEAQ (reference sequence). V lost 4 bases to trimming and J lost 2 bases, with 20 bases between them. The CDR3 sequence is 17 residues long. This CDR3 reads CASSSPPLADHNYGYTF. The CDR3 DNA sequence: TGTGCCAGCAGCTCCCCCCCGTTGGCAGATCACAACTATGGCTACACCTTC.

This chain links TRBV3-1 with TRBJ2-5, with D hard to call. Per germline, CDR1 LGHDT and CDR2 YNNKEL (reference sequence). The length of the CDR3 is 15 residues. Trimming shortened V by 1 base and J by 5 bases, and 14 bases separated the two germline ends. The CDR3 here is CASSQAGAEWETQYF. The CDR3 nucleotides are TGTGCCAGCAGCCAAGCGGGTGCTGAGTGGGAGACCCAGTACTTC.

The chain couples TRBV20-1 to TRBJ2-7; 10 bases align to TRBD1. The CDR3 runs to 15 residues. Germline loops: CDR1 DFQATT, CDR2 SNEGSKA (reference sequence). V was pared by 5 bases and J by 3 bases, with 10 bases of the junction left unmatched. CDR3 sequence: CSADTGTGEDYEQYF. The CDR3 DNA is TGCAGTGCTGATACCGGGACAGGGGAAGACTACGAGCAGTACTTC.

This clonotype appeared many times. The chain is built from TRBV7-9 and TRBJ2-3; 8 bases are a match to TRBD2. Trimming removed 1 base from V and 1 base from J; junction bases left unmatched: 10. The germline CDR1 and CDR2 sequences are SEHNR and FQNEAQ (reference sequence). CDR3 length: 18 amino acids. The CDR3 DNA is TGTGCCAGCAGCTTAGTTTTCGGGAGGGCCCTCGGCACAGATACGCAGTATTTT. It encodes CASSLVFGRALGTDTQYF. The whole variable domain, filled in from reference TRBV7-9 and TRBJ2-3, reads DTGVSQNPRHKITKRGQNVTFRCDPISEHNRLYWYRQTLGQGPEFLTYFQNEAQLEKSRLLSDRFSAERPKGSFSTLEIQRTEQGDSAMYLCASSLVFGRALGTDTQYFGPGTRLTVL.